The 18 T cell receptor beta chains presented below share a single source sample, sequenced in a study of cytomegalovirus exposure and HLA in healthy donors. This PCR relied on a set of 60 Vbeta primers and 13 Jbeta primers. Using immunoSEQ multiplex PCR, the repertoire was profiled, and TCRdb retains in-frame clones only, with some absent. The sample's table shows over 100,000 clones. The sequenced sample consisted of PBMCs. The receptors shown here come from a man in his thirties or forties in good health and CMV-seronegative.

This rearrangement joins TRBV18 to TRBJ1-2; 8 positions match TRBD1. CDR3 size: 14 residues. Losses at the gene ends were 6 bases for V and 3 bases for J; bases not matched to a gene: 6. Germline-derived CDR1 and CDR2 are KGHSH and LQKENI. CDR3 bases: TGTGCCAGCTCTCGGACAGGGAACGACTATGGCTACACCTTC. Protein sequence: CASSRTGNDYGYTF.

The rearrangement uses TRBV4-1 and TRBJ2-3; unclear D gene. CDR1 is MGHRA, CDR2 YSYEKL, per germline. Deletions cut 1 base from V and 6 bases from J, with 11 bases between. CDR3 length: 14 amino acids. The CDR3 here is CASSQGAVADTQYF. CDR3 bases: TGCGCCAGCAGCCAAGGGGCAGTGGCGGATACGCAGTATTTT.

This rearrangement joins TRBV19 to TRBJ1-1; the match to TRBD1 covers 11 bases. This CDR3 has 15 residues. Germline V gene lookup returns CDR1 LNHDA and CDR2 SQIVND (reference sequence). V was clipped by 5 bases and J by 1 base; unmatched bases: 3. CDR3 nucleotides: TGTGCCAGTAGTTCAGGGACAGGGGGGAACACTGAAGCTTTCTTT. This sequence encodes CASSSGTGGNTEAFF.

The chain has TRBV7-9 and TRBJ2-7, with TRBD2 as a possible D gene (5 bases). Trimming removed 5 bases at V and 7 bases at J, with 15 bases between. The CDR3 totals 13 residues. The germline CDR1 and CDR2 sequences are SEHNR and FQNEAQ (reference sequence). The DNA for the CDR3 is TGTGCCAGCAGCGAAGGCGAGGGTCTGGAGCAGTACTTC. Its translation is CASSEGEGLEQYF.

The chain uses TRBV10-3 and TRBJ2-2, with TRBD2 matching 13 bases. The CDR3 consists of 16 residues. Germline lookup yields CDR1 ENHRY and CDR2 SYGVKD. Trimming removed 7 bases from V and 6 bases from J; junction bases left unmatched: 8. This CDR3 is CAIKRGTSGDAGELFF. CDR3 bases: TGTGCCATCAAGAGGGGGACTAGCGGGGACGCCGGGGAGCTGTTTTTT.

CDR3 in DNA: TGCGCCAGCAGCTTGATGACAGGGAGAGCCGGGGAGCTGTTTTTT. Its translation: CASSLMTGRAGELFF. The chain links TRBV5-1 to TRBJ2-2; 7 nucleotides agree with TRBD1. Germline V gene lookup returns CDR1 SGHRS and CDR2 YFSETQ. This CDR3 has 15 amino acids. The V and J ends lost 1 base and 6 bases, in that order; junction bases with no gene match: 6.

The V call is TRBV18, the J call TRBJ1-1; TRBD1 agrees at 7 bases. The CDR3 is 15 amino acids. The germline V gene has CDR1 KGHSH and CDR2 LQKENI. The J segment lost 2 bases and the V segment lost 6 bases, leaving 9 bases of the junction unmatched. In nucleotides, the CDR3 is TGTGCCAGCTCGCAGTCCAGGGACAGAAACACTGAAGCTTTCTTT. Its translation: CASSQSRDRNTEAFF.

The J gene is TRBJ2-7, the V gene TRBV6-5; a weak D match, TRBD1 (6 bases). This CDR3 is built from 15 residues. The germline V gene encodes CDR1 MNHEY and CDR2 SVGAGI. V lost 4 bases and J 4 bases, leaving 17 bases between the germline ends. The CDR3 reads CASSSPGQITYEQYF. As DNA, the CDR3 is TGTGCCAGCAGTTCCCCAGGACAGATAACATACGAGCAGTACTTC.

V gene TRBV15 combines with J gene TRBJ2-7; D gene ambiguous. CDR1 is LNHNV, CDR2 YYDKDF, per germline (reference sequence). CDR3 size: 14 residues. The V end lost 0 bases, the J end lost 1 base, and 7 bases lay between the germline ends. CDR3 in amino acids: CATSREADSYEQYF. In nucleotides, the CDR3 is TGTGCCACCAGCAGAGAGGCAGATTCCTACGAGCAGTACTTC.

The chain carries TRBV7-9 and TRBJ2-7, with 8 bases aligning to TRBD2. The CDR3 spans 13 residues. The germline gives CDR1 SEHNR, CDR2 FQNEAQ (reference sequence). After removal of 5 bases from V and 4 bases from J, the junction contained 4 bases not matched to a gene. Here the CDR3 DNA reads TGTGCCAGCAGCCTACGGGGGGGTTACGAGCAGTACTTC. Encoded protein: CASSLRGGYEQYF.

The chain carries TRBV29-1 and TRBJ2-7; a weak D match, TRBD2 (6 bases). Trimming shortened V by 5 bases and J by 3 bases, and 14 bases separated the two germline ends. CDR3 length equals 13 residues. The germline V gene encodes CDR1 SQVTM and CDR2 ANQGSEA. CDR3 sequence reads: CSVSLGGVYEQYF. The CDR3 bases are TGCAGCGTTTCCCTCGGGGGAGTCTACGAGCAGTACTTC.

The chain links TRBV6-5 to TRBJ2-1, with D perhaps matching TRBD1 (5 bases). In germline, CDR1 is MNHEY, CDR2 SVGAGI. V was pared by 0 bases and J by 5 bases, with 8 bases between. This CDR3 region has 14 residues. This CDR3 is CASSYSGQDNEQFF. For the CDR3, the DNA is TGTGCCAGCAGTTACTCAGGACAAGACAATGAGCAGTTCTTC.

V gene TRBV5-1 combines with J gene TRBJ1-1, with 8 positions matching TRBD1. The V and J ends lost 4 bases and 2 bases, in that order; junction bases with no gene match: 4. The length of the CDR3 is 14 residues. Germline V gene sequence: CDR1 SGHRS, CDR2 YFSETQ. CDR3 region: CASSPGQANTEAFF. In DNA form, the CDR3 reads TGCGCCAGCAGCCCGGGACAGGCAAACACTGAAGCTTTCTTT.

The rearrangement uses TRBV4-3 and TRBJ1-2, with 7 bases that match TRBD1. This CDR3 is 16 amino acids long. Germline V gene sequence: CDR1 LGHNA, CDR2 YSLEER. The V and J ends lost 2 bases and 2 bases, in that order; junction bases with no gene match: 8. The CDR3 sequence is CASSQSWGQRNYGYTF. In DNA form, the CDR3 reads TGCGCCAGCAGCCAATCGTGGGGACAGCGAAACTATGGCTACACCTTC.

V and J are TRBV5-1 and TRBJ2-7; 7 bases are shared with TRBD2. The CDR3 has 16 residues. Unmatched junction bases numbered 11, after V lost 3 bases and J lost 2 bases. Germline lookup yields CDR1 SGHRS and CDR2 YFSETQ. CDR3 protein: CASSSGGSLGAYEQYF. The CDR3 nucleotides are TGCGCCAGCAGCTCGGGGGGTTCACTCGGGGCCTACGAGCAGTACTTC. The full variable domain, completed using reference TRBV5-1 and TRBJ2-7, is KAGVTQTPRYLIKTRGQQVTLSCSPISGHRSVSWYQQTPGQGLQFLFEYFSETQRNKGNFPGRFSGRQFSNSRSEMNVSTLELGDSALYLCASSSGGSLGAYEQYFGPGTRLTVT.

The chain couples TRBV5-6 to TRBJ2-7, with 7 bases identical to TRBD1. V shed 2 bases and J 6 bases; nucleotides not matched to a gene: 8. The CDR3 runs 14 residues. Germline V lookup: CDR1 SGHDT, CDR2 YYEEEE. The CDR3 is CASSLRQGGPEQYF. CDR3 in DNA: TGTGCCAGCAGCTTAAGACAGGGCGGTCCCGAGCAGTACTTC.

This chain uses TRBV19 with TRBJ2-6, with TRBD1 matching over 7 bases. Germline values: CDR1 LNHDA, CDR2 SQIVND (reference sequence). The junction had 4 bases not matched to a gene; V was cut back by 3 bases and J by 2 bases. The CDR3 spans 16 residues. CDR3 sequence (DNA): TGTGCCAGTAGTATCACAGGGGTAACTGGGGCCAACGTCCTGACTTTC. Its protein is CASSITGVTGANVLTF.

This chain links TRBV6-5 with TRBJ2-6; no clear D. The CDR3 loop spans 13 amino acids. The ends were cut back, 7 bases at V and 0 bases at J, with 4 bases in the middle. Germline V lookup: CDR1 MNHEY, CDR2 SVGAGI. In nucleotides, the CDR3 is TGTGCCAGCACCCGCTCTGGGGCCAACGTCCTGACTTTC. This translates into CASTRSGANVLTF.